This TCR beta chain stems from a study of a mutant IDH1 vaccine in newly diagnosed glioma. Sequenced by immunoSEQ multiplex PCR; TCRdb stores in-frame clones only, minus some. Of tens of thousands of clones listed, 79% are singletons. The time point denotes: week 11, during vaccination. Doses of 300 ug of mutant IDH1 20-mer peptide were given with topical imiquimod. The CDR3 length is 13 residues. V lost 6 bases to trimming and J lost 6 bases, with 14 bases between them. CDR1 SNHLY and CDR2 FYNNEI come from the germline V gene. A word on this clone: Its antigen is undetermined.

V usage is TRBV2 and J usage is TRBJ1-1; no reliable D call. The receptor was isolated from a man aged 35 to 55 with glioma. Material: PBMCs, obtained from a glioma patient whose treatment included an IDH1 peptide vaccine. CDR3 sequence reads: CASRGGSYPEAFF. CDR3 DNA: TGTGCCAGCAGGGGAGGCAGTTACCCTGAAGCTTTCTTT.